These 7 T cell receptor beta chains share one sample of origin, sequenced in a study of T cells after posttransplantation cyclophosphamide. The assay was immunoSEQ multiplex PCR, and TCRdb's table has in-frame clones only and misses some. The sample yields some 9,400 clones, roughly 98% seen once. The naive gate required viable CD3+CD4+ or CD3+CD8+ cells with CCR7+CD45RA+CD45RO-CD95-CD27+CD28+ phenotype. Sequencing used naive CD4+ T cells sorted from PBMCs. All receptors come from a woman aged 55-69 years in good health, CMV-negative, and a related stem cell transplant donor.

The chain uses TRBV6-1 and TRBJ2-3; 11 nucleotides line up with TRBD2. The CDR3 contains 21 residues. V was clipped by 2 bases and J by 0 bases; unmatched bases: 16. The germline gives CDR1 MNHNS, CDR2 SASEGT. Here the CDR3 DNA reads TGTGCCAGCAGTGAATACGGGCGAGGGACTAGCGGTTCTCCTAGCACAGATACGCAGTATTTT. Its protein product is CASSEYGRGTSGSPSTDTQYF.

This chain joins TRBV6-5 and TRBJ2-3, with a possible D match to TRBD1 (6 bases). Germline CDR1 reads MNHEY; CDR2 reads SVGAGI. Trimming shortened V by 4 bases and J by 0 bases, and 11 bases separated the two germline ends. The length of the CDR3 is 15 residues. As DNA, the CDR3 is TGTGCCAGCAGTTTGGGGACACCTAGCACAGATACGCAGTATTTT. It codes for CASSLGTPSTDTQYF.

The rearrangement uses TRBV28 and TRBJ2-1; D possibly corresponds to TRBD2 (5 bases). Germline CDR1 is MDHEN and CDR2 is SYDVKM. The CDR3 totals 15 residues. V was clipped by 6 bases and J by 6 bases, with 18 bases between them. The CDR3 DNA reads as TGTGCCAGCAGATCATACCCCGGGGTCGGCAATGAGCAGTTCTTC. Its protein is CASRSYPGVGNEQFF.

This rearrangement joins TRBV20-1 to TRBJ2-5; no definite D call. This CDR3 has 11 amino acids. The V end was cut by 2 bases, the J end by 4 bases, with 5 bases between. Germline assignment: CDR1 DFQATT and CDR2 SNEGSKA (reference sequence). In nucleotides, the CDR3 is TGCAGTGCTAGAATCGTAGAGACCCAGTACTTC. Protein sequence: CSARIVETQYF.

The chain links TRBV5-1 to TRBJ2-1; 10 bases map to TRBD2. The J segment lost 4 bases and the V segment lost 0 bases, leaving 1 base of the junction unmatched. The CDR3 extends over 15 amino acids. The germline gives CDR1 SGHRS, CDR2 YFSETQ. CDR3 residues: CASSLEAGGYNEQFF. The CDR3 bases are TGCGCCAGCAGCTTGGAAGCGGGAGGGTACAATGAGCAGTTCTTC.

The chain is built from TRBV28 and TRBJ1-2, with TRBD1 matching over 8 bases. J lost 5 bases, V lost 1 base, and 9 bases had no gene match. The CDR3 has 16 amino acids. Germline V gives CDR1 MDHEN, CDR2 SYDVKM. The CDR3 spells CASSLSHPGQGYGYTF. CDR3 DNA sequence: TGTGCCAGCAGTTTATCCCACCCCGGACAGGGATATGGCTACACCTTC.

This chain links TRBV9 with TRBJ2-2; D may be TRBD1 (6 bases). The CDR3 length is 14 residues. Trimming shortened V by 5 bases and J by 0 bases, and 8 bases separated the two germline ends. The V gene's germline CDR1 is SGDLS and CDR2 YYNGEE. In nucleotides, the CDR3 is TGTGCCAGCAGTCAGGGGCCGAACACCGGGGAGCTGTTTTTT. This gives the protein CASSQGPNTGELFF.